This passage covers 7 T cell receptor beta chains from one sample sequenced in a study of blood T cell repertoires in COVID-19. Sequenced by immunoSEQ multiplex PCR; TCRdb stores in-frame clones only, minus some. Altogether about 180,000 clones are present, roughly 84% being singletons, with the ten largest covering approximately 18%. Sequencing was carried out using peripheral blood. Source of these receptors: a person aged 65 to 85 with COVID-19, enrolled during active disease.

The J gene is TRBJ1-6, the V gene TRBV10-1, with D unclear. This CDR3 comprises 16 residues. Trimming cost V 3 bases and J 6 bases, with 15 bases left between them. CDR1 is WNHNN and CDR2 is SYGVQD in the germline V gene (reference sequence). The CDR3 here is CASSESPGCSNSPLHF. CDR3 bases: TGCGCCAGCAGTGAAAGCCCGGGATGTTCTAATTCACCCCTCCACTTT.

The rearrangement joins TRBV7-9 to TRBJ1-6; weak D call: TRBD1 (5 bases). Per germline, CDR1 SEHNR and CDR2 FQNEAQ (reference sequence). V dropped 11 bases and J dropped 9 bases, with 14 bases sitting between them. This CDR3 region has 12 residues. The CDR3 DNA reads TGTGCCGGTGGGCAGGGAAGTTCACCCCTCCACTTT. This gives the protein CAGGQGSSPLHF. Together with reference TRBV7-9 and TRBJ1-6, the CDR3 gives the full variable domain: DTGVSQNPRHKITKRGQNVTFRCDPISEHNRLYWYRQTLGQGPEFLTYFQNEAQLEKSRLLSDRFSAERPKGSFSTLEIQRTEQGDSAMYLCAGGQGSSPLHFGNGTRLTVT.

This chain links TRBV7-2 with TRBJ2-3, with no clear D. The CDR3 runs 14 residues. Trimming stripped 5 bases from V and 2 bases from J, with 11 bases between. Germline V gene data show CDR1 as SGHTA and CDR2 as FQGNSA. The CDR3 is CASSPKRFTDTQYF. The CDR3 DNA reads as TGTGCCAGCAGCCCGAAGAGGTTCACAGATACGCAGTATTTT.

The chain recombines TRBV10-3 with TRBJ1-6; 7 bases are a match to TRBD1. The CDR3 spans 17 residues. After removal of 0 bases from V and 6 bases from J, the junction contained 8 bases not matched to a gene. Germline CDR1 and CDR2: ENHRY and SYGVKD. The CDR3 sequence: CAISESRQGVSNSPLHF. CDR3 coding DNA: TGTGCCATCAGTGAGTCTAGACAGGGTGTAAGTAATTCACCCCTCCACTTT.

This clone appeared a single time. The V and J genes are TRBV5-1 and TRBJ1-1, with D perhaps TRBD1 (6 bases). With 1 base removed from V and 1 base from J, the gap between germline ends came to 11 bases. The germline gives CDR1 SGHRS, CDR2 YFSETQ. This CDR3 region has 15 residues. Here the CDR3 DNA reads TGCGCCAGCAGCTTGACGGCAGGGGCGAACACTGAAGCTTTCTTT. The encoded protein is CASSLTAGANTEAFF.

The rearrangement uses TRBV30 and TRBJ2-7, with TRBD1 matching over 8 bases. The CDR3 runs 13 residues. Germline V lookup: CDR1 GTSNPN, CDR2 SVGIG (reference sequence). V was clipped by 4 bases and J by 2 bases; unmatched bases: 4. CDR3 in DNA: TGTGCCTGGAAACCGGACAGGGCCTACGAGCAGTACTTC. Translation: CAWKPDRAYEQYF.

This rearrangement joins TRBV28 to TRBJ1-5; D call uncertain. With 3 bases removed from V and 2 bases from J, the gap between germline ends came to 11 bases. The CDR3 is 15 residues long. The germline CDR1 and CDR2 sequences are MDHEN and SYDVKM. DNA for the CDR3: TGTGCCAGCAGTTTCGGTCGAGTGGGCAATCAGCCCCAGCATTTT. Translated, it gives CASSFGRVGNQPQHF.